The 30 T cell receptor beta chains in this list originate from one sample, sequenced in a study of cytomegalovirus exposure and HLA in healthy donors. Vbeta (60) and Jbeta (13) primers were used in the PCR. Sequencing used immunoSEQ multiplex PCR; TCRdb keeps in-frame clones, though not all of them. The sample lists 100,000 or so clones; approximately 11% were seen once. What was sequenced was PBMCs. The origin of the receptors is a man aged 35-49 years in good health and CMV-seropositive.

The chain uses TRBV19 and TRBJ1-2; D call uncertain. This CDR3 has 15 amino acids. Between the trimmed V and J ends, which lost 1 base and 3 bases, there was a span of 12 bases. The germline V gene encodes CDR1 LNHDA and CDR2 SQIVND (reference sequence). The CDR3 DNA reads TGTGCCAGTAGTATAGCTGAACAACCTTACTATGGCTACACCTTC. Its translation is CASSIAEQPYYGYTF.

This rearrangement joins TRBV30 to TRBJ1-5; D perhaps matches TRBD1 (6 bases). V was cut by 5 bases and J by 1 base, with 9 bases left in between. The length of the CDR3 is 13 residues. Per germline, CDR1 GTSNPN and CDR2 SVGIG (reference sequence). The CDR3, as DNA: TGTGCCTGGGCCAGGGGAAGCAATCAGCCCCAGCATTTT. Protein: CAWARGSNQPQHF.

This clone was counted only a few times. The chain uses TRBV19 and TRBJ1-4, with D unclear. V lost 3 bases, J lost 4 bases, and 12 bases lay in between. The CDR3 extends over 15 amino acids. The germline gives CDR1 LNHDA, CDR2 SQIVND (reference sequence). CDR3 sequence: CASSMAAADNEKLFF. The CDR3 DNA follows: TGTGCCAGTAGTATGGCAGCGGCCGATAATGAAAAACTGTTTTTT.

The V gene is TRBV19, the J gene TRBJ1-1, with 8 bases aligning to TRBD1. This CDR3 comprises 14 residues. Trimming cost V 3 bases and J 4 bases; bases outside gene matches: 4. Germline CDR1 is LNHDA and CDR2 is SQIVND (reference sequence). The CDR3 nucleotides are TGTGCCAGTAGTATGACAGGGGTGGGCACTGAAGCTTTCTTT. Amino acids: CASSMTGVGTEAFF. Full variable domain (missing parts from reference TRBV19 and TRBJ1-1): DGGITQSPKYLFRKEGQNVTLSCEQNLNHDAMYWYRQDPGQGLRLIYYSQIVNDFQKGDIAEGYSVSREKKESFPLTVTSAQKNPTAFYLCASSMTGVGTEAFFGQGTRLTVV.

The sample holds a few counts of this clone. The chain combines TRBV7-8 with TRBJ1-4; weak D call: TRBD1 (5 bases). The CDR3 consists of 15 residues. V was pared by 0 bases and J by 8 bases, with 13 bases between. Germline CDR1 is SGHVS and CDR2 is FQNEAQ. The DNA of the CDR3 is TGTGCCAGCAGCTTAGCCGGGGGAGGCCCAGAAAAACTGTTTTTT. Translation: CASSLAGGGPEKLFF.

This clone has more than one count but fewer than ten. The chain has TRBV5-8 and TRBJ2-1; D perhaps matches TRBD2 (5 bases). The CDR3 length is 15 residues. Deletions cut 4 bases from V and 0 bases from J, with 11 bases between. The germline V gene has CDR1 SGHTS and CDR2 YDEGEE. This CDR3 is CASSPWTHSYNEQFF. The CDR3 nucleotides read TGTGCCAGCAGCCCATGGACTCACTCCTACAATGAGCAGTTCTTC.

This clone was counted a few times. The chain links TRBV4-1 to TRBJ1-2, with unresolved D. CDR3 size: 13 residues. Per the germline V gene, CDR1 is MGHRA and CDR2 is YSYEKL. V lost 0 bases, J lost 7 bases, and 9 bases lay in between. The chain's CDR3 is CASSQDRSGGYTF. The CDR3 bases are TGCGCCAGCAGCCAAGACAGATCGGGTGGCTACACCTTC.

The chain employs TRBV9 and TRBJ2-1; D is ambiguous. Germline V gene lookup returns CDR1 SGDLS and CDR2 YYNGEE. CDR3 size: 15 residues. V was clipped by 3 bases and J by 5 bases, with 15 bases between them. The CDR3 sequence: CASSEKNDSDNEQFF. CDR3 sequence (DNA): TGTGCCAGCAGCGAGAAGAATGATTCGGACAATGAGCAGTTCTTC.

CDR3 protein: CASSTLGLQETQYF. CDR3 nucleotide sequence: TGCGCCAGCAGCACCCTGGGACTACAAGAGACCCAGTACTTC. The chain recombines TRBV4-3 with TRBJ2-5; the match to TRBD2 covers 7 bases. The CDR3 length is 14 residues. The V and J ends lost 5 bases and 2 bases, in that order; junction bases with no gene match: 5. The germline V gene has CDR1 LGHNA and CDR2 YSLEER.

The chain links TRBV7-2 to TRBJ1-4; 9 bases match TRBD1. The CDR3 sequence is 16 residues long. CDR1 SGHTA and CDR2 FQGNSA come from the germline V gene. V gave up 4 bases and J gave up 2 bases; unmatched junction bases: 5. The chain's CDR3 is CASSYPGQGTNEKLFF. In DNA form, the CDR3 reads TGTGCCAGCAGCTACCCGGGACAGGGCACTAATGAAAAACTGTTTTTT. Full variable domain (rest looked up from reference TRBV7-2 and TRBJ1-4): GAGVSQSPSNKVTEKGKDVELRCDPISGHTALYWYRQSLGQGLEFLIYFQGNSAPDKSGLPSDRFSAERTGGSVSTLTIQRTQQEDSAVYLCASSYPGQGTNEKLFFGSGTQLSVL.

The rearrangement joins TRBV5-8 to TRBJ2-7; D is unresolved. The length of the CDR3 is 16 residues. Germline values: CDR1 SGHTS, CDR2 YDEGEE. Trimming cost V 0 bases and J 0 bases, with 13 bases left between them. The CDR3 loop is CASSLDQATSSYEQYF. The CDR3 nucleotides are TGTGCCAGCAGCTTGGATCAGGCGACGAGCTCCTACGAGCAGTACTTC.

This clone was seen a few times. The V gene is TRBV19, the J gene TRBJ2-3; 7 bases fit TRBD1. The CDR3 has 16 residues. Germline loops: CDR1 LNHDA, CDR2 SQIVND (reference sequence). The ends lost 3 bases at V and 3 bases at J; junction bases unmatched: 9. The CDR3 nucleotides read TGTGCCAGTAGTATCGGTGGGGTCAGGGGGACAGATACGCAGTATTTT. It translates to CASSIGGVRGTDTQYF. Using reference TRBV19 and TRBJ2-3 for the parts outside the CDR3, the full variable domain is DGGITQSPKYLFRKEGQNVTLSCEQNLNHDAMYWYRQDPGQGLRLIYYSQIVNDFQKGDIAEGYSVSREKKESFPLTVTSAQKNPTAFYLCASSIGGVRGTDTQYFGPGTRLTVL.

V usage is TRBV6-6 and J usage is TRBJ2-1, with TRBD2 identical over 9 bases. CDR3 length: 13 residues. Germline trimming cut 4 bases from V and 8 bases from J; bases unmatched to any gene: 3. The germline V gene encodes CDR1 MNHNY and CDR2 SVGAGI (reference sequence). In DNA, the CDR3 is TGTGCCAGCAGTTCCGGCGGGAGGGATGAGCAGTTCTTC. This translates into CASSSGGRDEQFF.

The rearrangement uses TRBV30 and TRBJ2-7; no firm D call. The V end lost 2 bases, the J end lost 7 bases, and 9 bases lay between the germline ends. The CDR3 sequence is 11 residues long. Looked up from germline, CDR1 is GTSNPN and CDR2 is SVGIG (reference sequence). DNA of the CDR3: TGTGCCTGGAGTTTTTCAGGAGAGCAGTACTTC. Translation: CAWSFSGEQYF.

V is TRBV5-1 and J is TRBJ1-5, with no clear D. The V gene lost 4 bases and the J gene lost 1 base, with 15 bases spanning the gap. Germline-derived CDR1 and CDR2 are SGHRS and YFSETQ. There are 16 residues in the CDR3. The CDR3 DNA follows: TGCGCCAGCAGCGTGGCCTCGCTAGCGAGCAATCAGCCCCAGCATTTT. Translated, it gives CASSVASLASNQPQHF.

The chain carries TRBV4-1 and TRBJ2-3; 7 bases align to TRBD2. The germline CDR1 and CDR2 sequences are MGHRA and YSYEKL. The CDR3 extends over 17 amino acids. Trimming at V came to 0 bases and at J to 2 bases, leaving 8 bases not matched to a gene. CDR3 amino acids: CASSQDRASGVTDTQYF. CDR3 in DNA: TGCGCCAGCAGCCAAGATAGGGCTAGCGGAGTCACAGATACGCAGTATTTT.

This clone has a handful of counts. The chain carries TRBV7-2 and TRBJ2-3; 7 bases agree with TRBD1. J gave up 12 bases and V 3 bases, and 15 bases lay outside the gene matches. The CDR3 length is 15 residues. Looked up from germline, CDR1 is SGHTA and CDR2 is FQGNSA. CDR3 sequence: CASSFGQAPQSRQYF. CDR3 DNA sequence: TGTGCCAGCAGCTTTGGACAGGCTCCCCAGAGTCGACAGTATTTT.

The chain uses TRBV5-1 and TRBJ2-7; 7 bases are shared with TRBD1. V lost 4 bases and J lost 3; bases outside the gene matches: 10. The CDR3 contains 15 residues. Germline V gene sequence: CDR1 SGHRS, CDR2 YFSETQ. The CDR3 loop reads CASSAPGQHFYEQYF. CDR3 bases: TGCGCCAGCAGCGCGCCGGGACAGCACTTCTACGAGCAGTACTTC.

CDR3 protein: CASSPTWGDNYGYTF. DNA of the CDR3: TGCGCCAGCAGCCCGACTTGGGGCGATAACTATGGCTACACCTTC. The V gene is TRBV5-1, the J gene TRBJ1-2, with D maybe TRBD1 (5 bases). The germline V gene encodes CDR1 SGHRS and CDR2 YFSETQ. CDR3 length: 15 amino acids. Trimming removed 4 bases at V and 1 base at J, with 14 bases between.

The rearrangement joins TRBV6-4 to TRBJ2-1; D call uncertain. Germline V lookup: CDR1 MRHNA, CDR2 SNTAGT. The CDR3 runs to 15 residues. Trimming stripped 6 bases from V and 0 bases from J, with 12 bases between. The CDR3 loop reads CASSLGWSSYNEQFF. CDR3 DNA sequence: TGTGCCAGCAGCCTAGGTTGGAGCTCCTACAATGAGCAGTTCTTC.

The J gene is TRBJ2-2, the V gene TRBV18; TRBD1 agrees at 9 bases. The V and J ends lost 3 bases and 6 bases, in that order; junction bases with no gene match: 2. CDR3 length: 14 residues. Germline values: CDR1 KGHSH, CDR2 LQKENI. Here the CDR3 reads CASSPDRGSGELFF. As DNA, the CDR3 is TGTGCCAGCTCACCGGACAGGGGTTCCGGGGAGCTGTTTTTT. The variable domain in full, with the rest retrieved from reference TRBV18 and TRBJ2-2, is NAGVMQNPRHLVRRRGQEARLRCSPMKGHSHVYWYRQLPEEGLKFMVYLQKENIIDESGMPKERFSAEFPKEGPSILRIQQVVRGDSAAYFCASSPDRGSGELFFGEGSRLTVL.

The rearrangement uses TRBV7-9 and TRBJ2-7; 8 nucleotides match TRBD1. The V gene end was trimmed by 4 bases and the J gene end by 6 bases; junction bases not matched to a gene: 11. In germline, CDR1 is SEHNR, CDR2 FQNEAQ (reference sequence). The CDR3 covers 15 residues. CDR3: CASSSWRDRGGEQYF. CDR3 in DNA: TGTGCCAGCAGCTCTTGGAGAGACAGGGGTGGCGAGCAGTACTTC.

This chain links TRBV5-1 with TRBJ2-7, with a possible D match to TRBD1 (6 bases). This CDR3 has 14 residues. The V end lost 4 bases, the J end lost 2 bases, and 13 bases lay between the germline ends. Germline V gene lookup returns CDR1 SGHRS and CDR2 YFSETQ. The CDR3 sequence: CASSRRQGPYEQYF. CDR3 nucleotides: TGCGCCAGCAGCCGCCGTCAGGGGCCCTACGAGCAGTACTTC.

This clone was detected a few times. The CDR3, as DNA: TGTGCCAGCAGTGAAGGTCGAGCGTCAAGCTCCTACGAGCAGTACTTC. It translates to CASSEGRASSSYEQYF. This sequence joins TRBV25-1 and TRBJ2-7; D unresolved. V was trimmed by 2 bases and J by 0 bases, leaving 14 bases between them. CDR3 length equals 16 residues. CDR1 and CDR2 (germline): MGHDK, SYGVNS.

The CDR3 spells CASSISVSYEQYF. The CDR3, as DNA: TGTGCCAGCAGTATTAGCGTCTCCTACGAGCAGTACTTC. The rearrangement links TRBV28 to TRBJ2-7, with D perhaps TRBD2 (5 bases). The CDR3 covers 13 residues. Per the germline V gene, CDR1 is MDHEN and CDR2 is SYDVKM. The V end was cut by 5 bases, the J end by 0 bases, with 8 bases between.

This clone is a singleton in its sample. The chain uses TRBV5-4 and TRBJ1-6, with 7 nucleotides matching TRBD1. Looked up from germline, CDR1 is SGHNT and CDR2 is YYREEE (reference sequence). J gave up 9 bases and V 9 bases, and 9 bases lay outside the gene matches. The CDR3 runs 13 residues. The CDR3 DNA reads as TGTGCCACCGGACAGGATTTCGGTTCACCCCTCCACTTT. This gives the protein CATGQDFGSPLHF.

This clone was counted between two and nine times. The rearrangement links TRBV27 to TRBJ1-5; 7 bases are shared with TRBD1. The CDR3 extends over 14 amino acids. After removal of 6 bases from V and 6 bases from J, the junction contained 8 bases not matched to a gene. The V gene's germline CDR1 is MNHEY and CDR2 SMNVEV (reference sequence). The CDR3 DNA is TGTGCCAGCAGGGAACAGGGGTACAGTCAGCCCCAGCATTTT. Its protein product is CASREQGYSQPQHF.

Here the CDR3 DNA reads TGTGCCAGCCGAACTAGCGGGAGTATTTACGAGCAGTACTTC. Its translation: CASRTSGSIYEQYF. This chain connects TRBV6-1 to TRBJ2-5; 11 nucleotides match TRBD2. The J call may not be correct, given that the DNA end is closer to TRBJ2-7. Germline V lookup: CDR1 MNHNS, CDR2 SASEGT. This CDR3 spans 14 amino acids.

In its sample, this clone was seen a few times. The V gene is TRBV5-1, the J gene TRBJ2-3, with 10 positions matching TRBD2. Germline-derived CDR1 and CDR2 are SGHRS and YFSETQ. V shed 0 bases and J 6 bases; nucleotides not matched to a gene: 4. The CDR3 has 15 residues. The CDR3 DNA follows: TGCGCCAGCAGCTTGGGACTAGCGGGTGTGGATACGCAGTATTTT. This encodes CASSLGLAGVDTQYF. The whole variable domain, remainder taken from reference TRBV5-1 and TRBJ2-3, is KAGVTQTPRYLIKTRGQQVTLSCSPISGHRSVSWYQQTPGQGLQFLFEYFSETQRNKGNFPGRFSGRQFSNSRSEMNVSTLELGDSALYLCASSLGLAGVDTQYFGPGTRLTVL.

The gene calls are TRBV5-1 and TRBJ1-2, with 10 bases lining up with TRBD1. This CDR3 has 16 amino acids. After removal of 1 base from V and 8 bases from J, the junction contained 11 bases not matched to a gene. The germline gives CDR1 SGHRS, CDR2 YFSETQ. The CDR3 DNA follows: TGCGCCAGCAGCTTGACCGGGACAGGGGAATATGTGGGCTACACCTTC. This sequence encodes CASSLTGTGEYVGYTF.